This T cell receptor beta chain was sequenced during a study of CD8+CD57+ T cells in acquired aplastic anemia. Study-wide background: Sorted CD4+ and CD8+ cells gave an average of roughly 3 ug of DNA.

Germline V gene lookup returns CDR1 MNHGY and CDR2 SAAAGT. The CDR3 spans 16 residues. V gave up 2 bases and J gave up 2 bases; unmatched junction bases: 5. Study results and limitations: The CD8+ Simpson's diversity of patients and controls was not significantly different. Shared by patients and controls, nearly 30 CD8+ CDR3s were abundant in patients.

The study profiled TCR beta VDJ and CDR3 using genomic DNA as template. TCRdb ran MiXCR on the reads and lists one entry per CDR3 protein. The sample consists of around 400,000 distinct CDR3 sequences, approximately 70% of them appearing once. This clonotype was counted a few times. Its antigen is not known. The sequenced sample was sorted CD4+, CD8+, or CD8+CD57+ T cells (not recorded which) from PBMCs. The V call is TRBV6-8, the J call TRBJ1-2; TRBD1 aligns across 10 bases. This TCR was sampled from a human donor in good health, serving as a control. The DNA of the CDR3 is TGTGCCAGCAGTTACCCGGACAGGGGGGGGAACTATGGCTACACCTTC. Translating it yields CASSYPDRGGNYGYTF.